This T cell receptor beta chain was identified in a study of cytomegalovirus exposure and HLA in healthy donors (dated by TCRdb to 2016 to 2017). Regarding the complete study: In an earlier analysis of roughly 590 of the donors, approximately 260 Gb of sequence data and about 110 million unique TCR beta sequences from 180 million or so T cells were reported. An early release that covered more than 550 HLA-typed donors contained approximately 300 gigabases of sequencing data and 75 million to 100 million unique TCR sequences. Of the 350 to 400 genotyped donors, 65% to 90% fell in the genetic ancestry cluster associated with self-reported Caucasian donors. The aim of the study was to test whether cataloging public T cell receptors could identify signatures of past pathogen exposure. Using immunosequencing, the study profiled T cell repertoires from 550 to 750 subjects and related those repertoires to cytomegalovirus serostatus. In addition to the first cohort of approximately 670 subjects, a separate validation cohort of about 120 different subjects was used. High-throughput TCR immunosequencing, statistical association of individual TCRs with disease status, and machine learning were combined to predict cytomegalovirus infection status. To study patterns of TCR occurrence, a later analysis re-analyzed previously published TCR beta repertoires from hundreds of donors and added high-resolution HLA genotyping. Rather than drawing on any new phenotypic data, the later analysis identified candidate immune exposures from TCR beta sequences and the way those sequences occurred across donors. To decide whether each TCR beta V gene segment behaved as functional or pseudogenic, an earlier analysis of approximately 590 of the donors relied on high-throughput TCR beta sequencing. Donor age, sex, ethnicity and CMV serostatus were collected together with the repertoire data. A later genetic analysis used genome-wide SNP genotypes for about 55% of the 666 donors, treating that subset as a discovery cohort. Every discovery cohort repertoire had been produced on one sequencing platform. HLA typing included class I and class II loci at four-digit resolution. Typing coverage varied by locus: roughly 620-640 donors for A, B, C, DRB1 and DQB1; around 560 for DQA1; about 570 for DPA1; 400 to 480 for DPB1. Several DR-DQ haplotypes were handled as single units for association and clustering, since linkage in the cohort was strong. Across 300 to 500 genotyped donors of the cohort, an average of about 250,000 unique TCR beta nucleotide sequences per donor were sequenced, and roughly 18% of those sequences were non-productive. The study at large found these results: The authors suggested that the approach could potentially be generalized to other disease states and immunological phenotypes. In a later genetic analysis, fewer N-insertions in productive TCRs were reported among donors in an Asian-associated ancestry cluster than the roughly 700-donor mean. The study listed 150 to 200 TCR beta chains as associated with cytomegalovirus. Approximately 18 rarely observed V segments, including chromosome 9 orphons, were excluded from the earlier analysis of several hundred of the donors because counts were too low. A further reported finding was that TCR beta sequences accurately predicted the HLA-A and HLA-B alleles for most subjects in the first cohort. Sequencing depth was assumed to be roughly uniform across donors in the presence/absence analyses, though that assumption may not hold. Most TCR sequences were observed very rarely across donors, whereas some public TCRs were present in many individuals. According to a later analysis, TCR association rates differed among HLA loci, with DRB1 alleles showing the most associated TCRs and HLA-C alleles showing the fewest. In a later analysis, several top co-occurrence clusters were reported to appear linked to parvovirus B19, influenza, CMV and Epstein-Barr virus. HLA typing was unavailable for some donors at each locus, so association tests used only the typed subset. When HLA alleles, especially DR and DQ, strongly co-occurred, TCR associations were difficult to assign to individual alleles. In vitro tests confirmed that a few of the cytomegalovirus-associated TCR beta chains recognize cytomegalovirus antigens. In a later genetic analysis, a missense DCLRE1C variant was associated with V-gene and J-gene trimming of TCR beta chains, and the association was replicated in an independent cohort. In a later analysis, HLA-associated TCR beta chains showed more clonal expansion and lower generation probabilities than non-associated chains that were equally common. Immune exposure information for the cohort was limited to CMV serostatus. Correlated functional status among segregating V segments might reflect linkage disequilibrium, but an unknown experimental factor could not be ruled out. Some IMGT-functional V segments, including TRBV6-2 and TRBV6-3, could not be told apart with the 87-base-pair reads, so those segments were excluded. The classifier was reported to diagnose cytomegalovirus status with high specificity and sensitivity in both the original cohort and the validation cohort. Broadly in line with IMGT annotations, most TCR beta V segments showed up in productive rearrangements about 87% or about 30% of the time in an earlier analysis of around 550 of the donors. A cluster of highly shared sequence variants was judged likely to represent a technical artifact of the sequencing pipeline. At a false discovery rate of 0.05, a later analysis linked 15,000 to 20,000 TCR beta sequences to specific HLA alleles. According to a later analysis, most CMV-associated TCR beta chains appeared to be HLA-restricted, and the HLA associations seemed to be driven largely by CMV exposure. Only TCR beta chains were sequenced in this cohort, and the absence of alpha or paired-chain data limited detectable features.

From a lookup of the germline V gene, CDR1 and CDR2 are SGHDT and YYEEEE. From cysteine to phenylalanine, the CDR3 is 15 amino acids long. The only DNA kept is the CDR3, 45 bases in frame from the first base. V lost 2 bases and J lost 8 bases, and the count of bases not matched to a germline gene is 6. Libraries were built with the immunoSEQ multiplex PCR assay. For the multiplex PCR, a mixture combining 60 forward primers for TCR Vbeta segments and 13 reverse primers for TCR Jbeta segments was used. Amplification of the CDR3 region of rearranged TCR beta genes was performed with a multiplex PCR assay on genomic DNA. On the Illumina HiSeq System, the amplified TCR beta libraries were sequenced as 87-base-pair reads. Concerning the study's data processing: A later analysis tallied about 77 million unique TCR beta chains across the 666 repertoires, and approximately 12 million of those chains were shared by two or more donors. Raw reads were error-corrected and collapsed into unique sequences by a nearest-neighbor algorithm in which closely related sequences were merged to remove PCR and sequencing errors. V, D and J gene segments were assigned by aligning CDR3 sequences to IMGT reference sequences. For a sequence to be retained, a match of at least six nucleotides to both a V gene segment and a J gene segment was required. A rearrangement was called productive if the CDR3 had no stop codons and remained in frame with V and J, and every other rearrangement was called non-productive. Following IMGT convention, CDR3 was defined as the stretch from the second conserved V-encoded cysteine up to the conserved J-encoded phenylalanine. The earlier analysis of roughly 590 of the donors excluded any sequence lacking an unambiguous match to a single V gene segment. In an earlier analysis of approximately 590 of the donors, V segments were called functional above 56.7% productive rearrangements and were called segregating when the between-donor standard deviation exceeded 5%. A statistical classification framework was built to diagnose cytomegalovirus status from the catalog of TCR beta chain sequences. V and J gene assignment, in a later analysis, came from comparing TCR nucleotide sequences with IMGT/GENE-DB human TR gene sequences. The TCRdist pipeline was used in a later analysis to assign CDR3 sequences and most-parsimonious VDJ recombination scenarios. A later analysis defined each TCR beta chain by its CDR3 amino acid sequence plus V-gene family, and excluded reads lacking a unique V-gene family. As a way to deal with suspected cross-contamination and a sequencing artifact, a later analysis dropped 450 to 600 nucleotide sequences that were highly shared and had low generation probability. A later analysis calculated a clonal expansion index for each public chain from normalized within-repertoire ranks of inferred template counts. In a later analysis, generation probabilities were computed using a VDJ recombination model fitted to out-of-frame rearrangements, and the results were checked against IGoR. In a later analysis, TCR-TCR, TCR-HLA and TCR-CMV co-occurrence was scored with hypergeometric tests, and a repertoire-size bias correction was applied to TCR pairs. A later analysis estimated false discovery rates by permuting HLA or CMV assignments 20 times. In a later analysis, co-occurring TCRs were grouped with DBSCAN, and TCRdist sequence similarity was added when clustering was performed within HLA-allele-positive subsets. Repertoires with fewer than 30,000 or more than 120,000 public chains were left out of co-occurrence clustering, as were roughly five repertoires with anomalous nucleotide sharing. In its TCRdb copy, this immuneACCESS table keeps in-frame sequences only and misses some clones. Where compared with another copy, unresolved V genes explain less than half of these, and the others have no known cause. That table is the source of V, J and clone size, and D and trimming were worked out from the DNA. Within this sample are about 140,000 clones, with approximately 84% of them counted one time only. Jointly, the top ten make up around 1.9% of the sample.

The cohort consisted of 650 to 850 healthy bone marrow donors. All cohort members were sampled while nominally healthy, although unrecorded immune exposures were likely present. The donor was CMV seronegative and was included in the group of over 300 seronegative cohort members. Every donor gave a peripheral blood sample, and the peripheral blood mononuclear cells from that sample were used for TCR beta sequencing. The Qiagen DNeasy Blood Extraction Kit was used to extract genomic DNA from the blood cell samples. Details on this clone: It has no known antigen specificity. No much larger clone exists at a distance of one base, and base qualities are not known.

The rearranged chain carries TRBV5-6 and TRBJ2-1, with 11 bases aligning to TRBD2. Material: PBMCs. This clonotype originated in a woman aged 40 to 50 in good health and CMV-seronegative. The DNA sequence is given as TGTGCCAGCAGCTTATCTAGCGGGAGGTACTATGAGCAGTTCTTC. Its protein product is CASSLSSGRYYEQFF.